This passage covers 11 T cell receptor beta chains from one sample sequenced in a study of T-cell reconstitution after alpha-beta-depleted transplantation in children. Unique molecular identifiers were incorporated during preparation of the TCRbeta library. Via MiXCR, TCRdb re-called the PCR reads, giving one row per CDR3 protein. The sample consists of just over 950,000 distinct CDR3 sequences, about 29% of them appearing once. The sequenced sample was PBMCs, mostly from graft donor cells, obtained 360 days after TCRalphabeta/CD19-depleted stem cell transplant. These receptor sequences come from a boy in the first two years of life who had a stem cell transplant for SCID, so the T cells may come from the graft donor.

The rearrangement uses TRBV5-1 and TRBJ2-1; TRBD1 might be the D (5 bases). The CDR3 is 11 residues long. Germline V gene data show CDR1 as SGHRS and CDR2 as YFSETQ. Trimming took off 4 bases at V and 13 bases at J, with 12 bases between the two ends. The CDR3 nucleotides read TGCGCCAGCAGCGTACCAGGGCCTCAGTTCTTC. Its translation: CASSVPGPQFF.

This clonotype was seen a few times. The DNA for the CDR3 is TGCAGCGGGGGCGAGGGGGGCTCCTACGAGCAGTACTTC. Encoded protein: CSGGEGGSYEQYF. The chain couples TRBV29-1 to TRBJ2-7; either TRBD1 or TRBD2 may fit D (6 bases each). Trimming pared 7 bases from V and 0 bases from J, leaving 13 bases between. CDR1 is SQVTM and CDR2 is ANQGSEA in the germline V gene. This CDR3 is built from 13 residues.

This clonotype was seen just once. J is TRBJ2-7 and V is TRBV20-1, with 7 bases matching TRBD1. The CDR3 is 13 amino acids. The V gene's germline CDR1 is DFQATT and CDR2 SNEGSKA (reference sequence). Trimming at V came to 6 bases and at J to 0 bases, leaving 5 bases not matched to a gene. The CDR3 loop reads CSAPDRASYEQYF. DNA for the CDR3: TGCAGTGCCCCAGACAGGGCCTCCTACGAGCAGTACTTC.

This clonotype turned up a few times. V is TRBV9 and J is TRBJ1-2, with a tentative D call TRBD1 (6 bases). The V and J ends lost 3 bases and 4 bases respectively, with 19 bases between them. The CDR3 is 16 amino acids. Germline V lookup: CDR1 SGDLS, CDR2 YYNGEE. Here the CDR3 DNA reads TGTGCCAGCAGCGCTGTCGGGGGCGCTTCGGGCTATGGCTACACCTTC. As protein: CASSAVGGASGYGYTF.

The J gene is TRBJ2-7, the V gene TRBV11-1; D remains unclear. Germline loops: CDR1 SGHAT, CDR2 FQDESV (reference sequence). CDR3 length: 15 amino acids. Trimming stripped 4 bases from V and 2 bases from J, with 15 bases between. The CDR3 loop is CASSWALSEAYEQYF. In DNA, the CDR3 is TGTGCCAGCAGCTGGGCTCTTTCTGAGGCCTACGAGCAGTACTTC.

In its sample, this clonotype was seen a few times. The chain links TRBV21-1 to TRBJ2-3; the table's D call, TRBD1, has no DNA check behind it. TRBV21-1 is recorded as a pseudogene. This CDR3 has 19 amino acids. CDR3 in amino acids: CASSRSPPGGTGSTDTQYF. The CDR3 DNA follows: TGTGCCAGCAGCCGCTCCCCCCCGGGCGGGACAGGGAGCACAGATACGCAGTATTTT.

The CDR3, as DNA: TGTGCCATCAGTCGGTGGGAAAAGAACACCGGGGAGCTGTTTTTT. Amino acid sequence: CAISRWEKNTGELFF. This sequence joins TRBV10-3 and TRBJ2-2, with D hard to call. This CDR3 is 15 amino acids long. Germline V CDR1 and CDR2: ENHRY, SYGVKD. The V end lost 5 bases, the J end lost 1 base, and 11 bases lay between the germline ends.

The table lists this clonotype with a few counts. The chain links TRBV5-1 to TRBJ2-3; 14 bases map to TRBD2. Germline-derived CDR1 and CDR2 are SGHRS and YFSETQ. CDR3 length equals 16 residues. With 2 bases clipped from V and 3 bases from J, the junction kept 2 bases outside the gene matches. CDR3 nucleotide sequence: TGCGCCAGCAGCTTACGGACTAGCGGGGGGACAGATACGCAGTATTTT. Translated, it gives CASSLRTSGGTDTQYF.

Many counts were recorded for this clonotype. The chain joins TRBV5-5 to TRBJ1-1, with D perhaps TRBD1 (5 bases). Germline CDR1 reads SGHKS; CDR2 reads YYEKEE (reference sequence). V shed 3 bases and J shed 4 bases, with 13 bases lying between them. This CDR3 spans 14 amino acids. CDR3 residues: CASSSGHKGTEAFF. In nucleotides, the CDR3 is TGTGCCAGCAGCTCGGGGCATAAGGGCACTGAAGCTTTCTTT.

This clonotype was picked up a small number of times. The rearrangement joins TRBV15 to TRBJ1-4, with TRBD1 matching 8 bases. Germline V gives CDR1 LNHNV, CDR2 YYDKDF (reference sequence). This CDR3 region has 16 residues. The V and J ends lost 2 bases and 4 bases, in that order; junction bases with no gene match: 6. This chain's CDR3 is CATSRNRDRSNEKLFF. In DNA, the CDR3 is TGTGCCACCAGCAGAAACCGGGACAGGAGTAATGAAAAACTGTTTTTT.

The gene calls are TRBV5-1 and TRBJ2-5, with 8 bases aligning to TRBD2. This CDR3 has 15 amino acids. V was pared by 0 bases and J by 5 bases, with 6 bases of the junction left unmatched. Germline lookup yields CDR1 SGHRS and CDR2 YFSETQ. The CDR3 here is CASSLDVAGRETQYF. The CDR3 coding sequence is TGCGCCAGCAGCTTGGATGTAGCGGGGCGGGAGACCCAGTACTTC.